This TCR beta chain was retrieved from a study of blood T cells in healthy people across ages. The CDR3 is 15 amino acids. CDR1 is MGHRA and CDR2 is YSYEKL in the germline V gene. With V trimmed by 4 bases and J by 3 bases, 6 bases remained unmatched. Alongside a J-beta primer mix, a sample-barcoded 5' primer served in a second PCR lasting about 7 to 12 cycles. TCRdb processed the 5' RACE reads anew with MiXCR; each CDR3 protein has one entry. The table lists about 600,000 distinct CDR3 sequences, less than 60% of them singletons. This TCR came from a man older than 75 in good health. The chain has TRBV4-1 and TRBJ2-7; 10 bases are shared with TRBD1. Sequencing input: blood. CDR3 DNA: TGCGCCAGCAGCCTCCGGAGGGACAGGGGCTACGAGCAGTACTTC. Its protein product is CASSLRRDRGYEQYF.